The 7 T cell receptor beta chains below come from one sample, sequenced in a study of T-cell reconstitution after alpha-beta-depleted transplantation in children. Preparation of the TCRbeta library involved a method that used unique molecular identifiers. TCRdb used MiXCR to reprocess the PCR reads, holding one entry per CDR3 protein. This sample has approximately 300,000 distinct CDR3 sequences, with around a tenth found just once. Sequences were derived from peripheral blood, sampled 180 days after TCRalphabeta/CD19-depleted stem cell transplant. The receptors originated from a male patient aged 2 to 9 who had a stem cell transplant for chronic granulomatous disease, so the T cells may come from the graft donor.

The sample holds many counts of this clonotype. The chain carries TRBV4-1 and TRBJ2-2; 11 bases map to TRBD2. Germline-derived CDR1 and CDR2 are MGHRA and YSYEKL. The CDR3 contains 18 residues. V was clipped by 1 base and J by 0 bases; unmatched bases: 4. The CDR3 DNA follows: TGCGCCAGCAGCCAAGTAGCGGGGGGGCCCGCGAACACCGGGGAGCTGTTTTTT. Encoded protein: CASSQVAGGPANTGELFF.

This clonotype was picked up many times. The chain recombines TRBV7-2 with TRBJ1-3; D ambiguous. The CDR3 covers 14 residues. Trimming pared 0 bases from V and 3 bases from J, leaving 6 bases between. In germline, CDR1 is SGHTA, CDR2 FQGNSA. CDR3 sequence (DNA): TGTGCCAGCAGCTTAGCCCCGATTGGAAACACCATATATTTT. The encoded protein is CASSLAPIGNTIYF.

As to this clonotype: This may be a read error: a much more frequent sequence differs by one nucleotide. CDR3 bases: TGCGCCAGCAGCTTTCTGCCGGGACAGAATTCACCCCTCCTCTTT. Its protein product is CASSFLPGQNSPLLF. J is TRBJ1-6 and V is TRBV5-1; 7 nucleotides align to TRBD1. Germline loops: CDR1 SGHRS, CDR2 YFSETQ. The CDR3 runs 15 residues.

This clonotype was seen repeatedly, ten times or more. This chain links TRBV28 with TRBJ2-5, with 7 bases that match TRBD1. J was trimmed by 2 bases and V by 11 bases; bases with no gene match: 17. CDR3 length: 16 amino acids. CDR1 MDHEN and CDR2 SYDVKM come from the germline V gene. CDR3 bases: TGTGCCCACGCAACCTTCCGGGACAGCCCACAAGAGACCCAGTACTTC. It codes for CAHATFRDSPQETQYF. The full variable domain, in which reference TRBV28 and TRBJ2-5 provide the parts outside the CDR3, is DVKVTQSSRYLVKRTGEKVFLECVQDMDHENMFWYRQDPGLGLRLIYFSYDVKMKEKGDIPEGYSVSREKKERFSLILESASTNQTSMYLCAHATFRDSPQETQYFGPGTRLLVL.

This clonotype occurred many times. This chain connects TRBV7-2 to TRBJ2-3; D is perhaps TRBD1 or TRBD2 (6 bases each). This CDR3 contains 16 residues. Germline V gives CDR1 SGHTA, CDR2 FQGNSA. V shed 3 bases and J shed 0 bases, with 13 bases lying between them. The CDR3 coding sequence is TGTGCCAGCAGCTTTGCGGGGACAACTAGCACAGATACGCAGTATTTT. Translated: CASSFAGTTSTDTQYF.

This clonotype was observed at least ten times. The CDR3 nucleotides read TGTGCCACCAGCAGCACCGGGACTAGAGGGTACGAGCAGTACTTC. Its translation is CATSSTGTRGYEQYF. This chain links TRBV15 with TRBJ2-7; TRBD2 matches at 8 bases. The CDR3 length is 15 residues. Germline CDR1 LNHNV, CDR2 YYDKDF (reference sequence). V gave up 3 bases and J gave up 4 bases; unmatched junction bases: 8.

At least ten counts were recorded for this clonotype. This chain joins TRBV10-3 and TRBJ2-5; D possibly corresponds to TRBD1 (5 bases). Trimming removed 0 bases from V and 4 bases from J, with 12 bases in between. Per the germline V gene, CDR1 is ENHRY and CDR2 is SYGVKD. This CDR3 region has 15 residues. The CDR3 protein is CAISESQGIRETQYF. The DNA of the CDR3 is TGTGCCATCAGTGAGTCCCAGGGTATTAGAGAGACCCAGTACTTC.